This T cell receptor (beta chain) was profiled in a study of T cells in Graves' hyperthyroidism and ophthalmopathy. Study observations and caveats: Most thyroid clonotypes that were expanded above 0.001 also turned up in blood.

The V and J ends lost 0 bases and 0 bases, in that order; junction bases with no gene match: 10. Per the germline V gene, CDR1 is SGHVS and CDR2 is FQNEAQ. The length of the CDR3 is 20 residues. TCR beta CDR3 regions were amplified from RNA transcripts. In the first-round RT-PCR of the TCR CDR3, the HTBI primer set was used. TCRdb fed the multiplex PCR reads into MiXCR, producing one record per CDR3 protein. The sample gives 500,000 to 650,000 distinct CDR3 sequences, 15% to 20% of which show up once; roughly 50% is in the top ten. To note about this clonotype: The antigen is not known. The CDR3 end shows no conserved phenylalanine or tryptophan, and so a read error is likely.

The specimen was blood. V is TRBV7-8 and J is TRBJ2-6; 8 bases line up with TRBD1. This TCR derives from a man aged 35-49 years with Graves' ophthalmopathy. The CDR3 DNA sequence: TGTGCCAGCAGCTTAGCATCGCGAGGACAGGGCATCTCTGGGGCCAACGTCCTGACTCTC. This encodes CASSLASRGQGISGANVLTL.